Listed below are T cell receptor beta chains from one sample, sequenced in a study of blood T cell repertoires in COVID-19. The data were produced by immunoSEQ multiplex PCR, yet TCRdb's version contains in-frame clones alone and is incomplete. The table shows some 260,000 clones, with approximately 90% occurring only once. The sample consisted of PBMCs or T cells enriched from blood (not recorded which). The source of these receptors is a woman between 18 and 30 years old who had recovered from COVID-19. The CDR3 runs from the conserved cysteine through the conserved F or W. The D gene is left open where the match is weak. A row's size may be missing; if present it is once, few, many or a size class.

TGTGCCAGCAGCTTAGTATCCAGCAATCAGCCCCAGCATTTT	CASSLVSSNQPQHF	TRBJ1-5	TRBV7-2	-	-
TGTGCCAGCAGCGGACGAAGGGCGGGAGAGATCGATGAGCAGTTCTTC	CASSGRRAGEIDEQFF	TRBJ2-1	TRBV7-3	TRBD2	-
TGTGCCAGCAGCTCCCGACAGGGACCAATGAACACTGAAGCTTTCTTT	CASSSRQGPMNTEAFF	TRBJ1-1	TRBV11-3	TRBD1	-
TGTGCCAGCAGTGGTACAGGGTATAGCAATCAGCCCCAGCATTTT	CASSGTGYSNQPQHF	TRBJ1-5	TRBV2	-	-
TGTGCCAGCTCCCTGGCGGACAGTAACTATGGCTACACCTTC	CASSLADSNYGYTF	TRBJ1-2	TRBV18	-	once
TGTGCCAGCAGCCGTAGAAGGTACCACCCTAGTGAAAAACTGTTTTTT	CASSRRRYHPSEKLFF	TRBJ1-4	TRBV3-1/TRBV3-2	-	-
TGTGCCAGCAGCCCCCGTCGGGCAGGGTTCAATCAGCCCCAGCATTTT	CASSPRRAGFNQPQHF	TRBJ1-5	TRBV5-8	-	-
TGTGCCAGCAGCCCACAAGCAGGGGGCGACGGCTACACCTTC	CASSPQAGGDGYTF	TRBJ1-2	TRBV9	TRBD1	-
TGTGCCAGCAGCCAAGATGGAGGAGAAAAACTGTTTTTT	CASSQDGGEKLFF	TRBJ1-4	TRBV3-1/TRBV3-2	-	-
TGTGCCAGCCGGGACAGGGACGAGCAGTACTTC	CASRDRDEQYF	TRBJ2-7	TRBV27	TRBD1	-
TGTGCCAGCGACAGGGGGCCCGGCGAGCAGTACTTC	CASDRGPGEQYF	TRBJ2-7	TRBV2	TRBD1	-
TGTGCCAGCAGCTCCGGACAGGAGAAGGGAAACACCATATATTTT	CASSSGQEKGNTIYF	TRBJ1-3	TRBV7-2	TRBD1	-
TGTGCCAGCAGCTTAGTCTCGAACAGCTTATATGGCTACACCTTC	CASSLVSNSLYGYTF	TRBJ1-2	TRBV7-2	-	once
TGTGCCACCCATCCGAGGCAGGGCGATAGGCAAGAGACCCAGTACTTC	CATHPRQGDRQETQYF	TRBJ2-5	TRBV19	-	few
TGTGCCAGCAGCCAGGACAGGGTACTCTATGGCTACACCTTC	CASSQDRVLYGYTF	TRBJ1-2	TRBV14	TRBD1	-
TGCGCCAGCAGCTTCTCTGGTCGGGGGCCCCAGCATTTT	CASSFSGRGPQHF	TRBJ1-5	TRBV5-1	-	-
TGTGCCAGCAGTTTTACGGGAGGTCGACGATATGAGCAGTTCTTC	CASSFTGGRRYEQFF	TRBJ2-1	TRBV28	TRBD2	-
TGTGCCATCAGTGGATCAAGAACCGGGACTAGCGGCACAGATACGCAGTATTTT	CAISGSRTGTSGTDTQYF	TRBJ2-3	TRBV10-3	TRBD2	-
TGTGCCACCAGTGATTTGCCCCCGTACCAAGAGACCCAGTACTTC	CATSDLPPYQETQYF	TRBJ2-5	TRBV24-1	-	-
TGTGCCAGCAGCGTAGTGGTGGACGGGGCACCCCTCCACTTT	CASSVVVDGAPLHF	TRBJ1-6	TRBV9	-	-
TGTGCCAGCAGCTTATCAGGGCCCAACACTGAAGCTTTCTTT	CASSLSGPNTEAFF	TRBJ1-1	TRBV11-3	-	few
TGTGCCAGCAGCTTGGGCACGACCGTTAGCTCCTACGAGCAGTACTTC	CASSLGTTVSSYEQYF	TRBJ2-7	TRBV13	-	-
TGTGCCAGCAGCTTATACAGGGTCGTGAACACCGGGGAGCTGTTTTTT	CASSLYRVVNTGELFF	TRBJ2-2	TRBV7-2	-	once
TGCGCCAGCAGCCTCCGACTAGCGGGAGCGGTCTCCGACGAGCAGTACTTC	CASSLRLAGAVSDEQYF	TRBJ2-7	TRBV5-1	TRBD2	-